Sequencing of this T cell receptor beta chain was carried out in a study of T cell changes during pregnancy in multiple sclerosis (dated by TCRdb to between 2018 and 2021). At the level of the whole study: The study examined how the T cell repertoire changed over the course of pregnancy in women with multiple sclerosis.

CDR1 and CDR2, looked up from the germline V gene, are SNHLY and FYNNEI. Trimming leaves V shorter by 0 bases and J shorter by 3 bases, with the junction holding 5 bases beyond the gene matches. The CDR3 has 15 amino acids, counting the end cysteine and phenylalanine. The kept DNA is CDR3 alone, 45 bases in frame from the first base. Of note for this clone: What this receptor recognizes is not known. No base quality values were provided; no much bigger clone lies one nucleotide off.

Library construction relied on the immunoSEQ multiplex PCR assay. The table comes from immuneACCESS by way of TCRdb, which keeps in-frame sequences with V and J called. Part of the clones is missing from these tables; in studies checked, under half for an unresolved V gene and the rest for unknown reasons. This sample has around 70,000 clones in its table, and approximately 91% of those were observed once. Approximately 1.5% of the sample is taken by the ten largest. The chain employs TRBV2 and TRBJ2-7; TRBD1 aligns with 7 central bases. The material was peripheral blood, obtained in the third trimester of pregnancy. The origin of this receptor is a female donor with multiple sclerosis, enrolled in a pregnancy study. The DNA is as follows: TGTGCCAGCAGTGAAGCCCCGGGACAGAACTACGAGCAGTACTTC. Translated, it reads CASSEAPGQNYEQYF.